This TCR beta chain was recovered during a study of T cells after yellow fever vaccination. Overall study context: In the case of low-cell-number fractions, SMART-Seq v4 Ultra Low Input was used for preparation.

A universal primer site and UMIs were added as TCR cDNA was made by 5'RACE template switching. Each CDR3 protein gets one entry after TCRdb re-called the 5' RACE reads with MiXCR. The sample comprises some 260,000 distinct CDR3 sequences, around 5.3% of which are singletons, and less than 3.5% rests with the top ten. Study observations and caveats: The CD4 compartment and the CD8 compartment contained a small share of clonotypes in common. The booster saw the reappearance of most primary-vaccination clones (roughly 95% CD4, around 88% CD8).

This clonotype was seen repeatedly, ten times or more. Its specificity is not known. CDR3 size: 15 residues. The germline V gene has CDR1 DFQATT and CDR2 SNEGSKA (reference sequence). Between the trimmed V and J ends, which lost 6 bases and 5 bases, there was a span of 21 bases. This material consisted of CD4+ T cells sorted from PBMCs, taken on the day of the yellow fever booster vaccination. The V call is TRBV20-1, the J call TRBJ2-3, with D possibly TRBD2 on 7 matching bases. This clonotype was sampled from a man aged 18 to 29 who received the YFV17D yellow fever vaccine. CDR3 residues: CSAKEAGARGDTQYF. The CDR3 DNA sequence: TGCAGTGCGAAAGAGGCGGGGGCCCGAGGAGATACGCAGTATTTT.